The 12 T cell receptor beta chains in this list originate from one sample, sequenced in a study of kidney transplant recipient with SARS-CoV-2 infection. Each CDR3 protein gets one entry after TCRdb re-called the reads with MiXCR. The sample lists under 250,000 distinct CDR3 sequences; around 26% were seen once. The input for sequencing was a blood sample, taken at baseline and between days 110 and 120 from a kidney transplant recipient. These TCRs come from a young adult male patient who had COVID-19 and was a kidney transplant recipient. Part of the T cell pool may stem from the graft donor.

On this clonotype: Being one base from a much bigger clone, this may be a read error. The chain's CDR3 is CASTPGTSPYEQYF. The CDR3 DNA is TGTGCCAGTACCCCCGGGACTAGCCCCTACGAGCAGTACTTC. This chain joins TRBV19 and TRBJ2-7; 9 nucleotides agree with TRBD2. This CDR3 region has 14 residues. V lost 7 bases and J lost 2; bases outside the gene matches: 6. In germline, CDR1 is LNHDA, CDR2 SQIVND (reference sequence).

This clonotype was picked up many times. The rearrangement uses TRBV6-6 and TRBJ2-3, with D possibly matching TRBD2 (6 bases). This CDR3 has 16 amino acids. The germline V gene encodes CDR1 MNHNY and CDR2 SVGAGI (reference sequence). Trimming took off 3 bases at V and 8 bases at J, with 21 bases between the two ends. The CDR3 here is CASSYRQSVGTGTQYF. The DNA of the CDR3 is TGTGCCAGCAGTTATCGACAGTCAGTTGGGACTGGTACGCAGTATTTT.

A few counts support this clonotype. The chain combines TRBV6-4 with TRBJ2-2; TRBD1 matches 8 bases. The V and J ends lost 8 bases and 0 bases, in that order; junction bases with no gene match: 5. Looked up from germline, CDR1 is MRHNA and CDR2 is SNTAGT. CDR3 size: 15 residues. The chain's CDR3 is CASPRDRPNTGELFF. The CDR3 region has the DNA TGTGCCAGCCCTAGGGACAGGCCGAACACCGGGGAGCTGTTTTTT.

Details on this clonotype: A junction end diverges from the germline sequence, so it may reflect a read error. The genes are TRBV7-8 and TRBJ1-5; 11 nucleotides match TRBD1. This CDR3 has 14 amino acids. Germline lookup yields CDR1 SGHVS and CDR2 FQNEAQ. The CDR3 loop reads CASALGQGDQPHHF. The CDR3 region has the DNA TGTGCCAGCGCCCTGGGACAGGGGGATCAGCCCCATCATTTT.

With regard to this clonotype: A much bigger clone sits one base away, suggesting this may be a read error. The chain combines TRBV18 with TRBJ2-7; 8 positions agree with TRBD1. From germline, CDR1 is KGHSH and CDR2 LQKENI. The CDR3 is made up of 14 amino acids. The CDR3 DNA follows: TGTGCCAGCCCACCGTCGGACAGGGTTTCCGAGCAGTACTTC. As protein: CASPPSDRVSEQYF.

In this sample, this clonotype turned up a few times. This sequence joins TRBV20-1 and TRBJ2-5; D may be TRBD1 (5 bases). The CDR3 is 13 amino acids. V was cut by 6 bases and J by 7 bases, with 18 bases left in between. The germline V gene has CDR1 DFQATT and CDR2 SNEGSKA (reference sequence). The CDR3 DNA is TGCAGTGCCCCTACAGGATATCACGGGACCCAGTACTTC. Translation: CSAPTGYHGTQYF.

This clonotype was recorded many times. The chain carries TRBV20-1 and TRBJ2-5, with 7 bases fitting TRBD2. CDR3 length: 14 residues. Germline trimming cut 3 bases from V and 4 bases from J; bases unmatched to any gene: 8. Germline loops: CDR1 DFQATT, CDR2 SNEGSKA (reference sequence). CDR3 bases: TGCAGTGCTAGTCTATCGGGAGGTGGAGAGACCCAGTACTTC. This codes for CSASLSGGGETQYF.

CDR3 sequence (DNA): TGTGCCAGCAGACACTACAGGGTCGGGACTAGCGGGAGGGGAAGACTCACTAGCACAGATACGCAGTATTTT. Residues: CASRHYRVGTSGRGRLTSTDTQYF. The chain is built from TRBV7-8 and TRBJ2-3, with TRBD2 identical over 16 bases. The germline CDR1 and CDR2 sequences are SGHVS and FQNEAQ. The CDR3 has 24 amino acids. The V and J ends lost 6 bases and 0 bases, in that order; junction bases with no gene match: 24.

In its sample, this clonotype was seen many times. The chain recombines TRBV2 with TRBJ1-5, with D perhaps TRBD1 (5 bases). The CDR3 totals 15 residues. CDR1 and CDR2 (germline): SNHLY, FYNNEI. The V end was cut by 1 base, the J end by 2 bases, with 9 bases between. The CDR3 DNA reads as TGTGCCAGCAGTGAAGAGGGGCGAGGCAATCAGCCCCAGCATTTT. This translates into CASSEEGRGNQPQHF.

This clonotype was seen a handful of times. This chain connects TRBV2 to TRBJ2-1; D gene unclear. Trimming removed 6 bases at V and 13 bases at J, with 7 bases between. This CDR3 is 9 amino acids long. Germline V gene lookup returns CDR1 SNHLY and CDR2 FYNNEI. The CDR3 sequence is CASSPPQFF. In DNA, the CDR3 is TGTGCCAGCAGCCCCCCCCAGTTCTTC.

This clonotype was picked up one time. A much larger clonotype is one base distant, so this may be a read error. The chain links TRBV28 to TRBJ2-4; 7 bases map to TRBD2. The end of the DNA fits TRBJ2-7 better, so the J call may be wrong. This CDR3 has 15 amino acids. Looked up from germline, CDR1 is MDHEN and CDR2 is SYDVKM. The CDR3 bases are TGTGCCGCTACCCCGGGGGGAAGTCTTTCCTACGAGCAGTACTTC. Translating it yields CAATPGGSLSYEQYF.

This clonotype was detected ten times or more. The rearrangement uses TRBV6-9 and TRBJ1-2; no reliable D call. V lost 4 bases and J 4 bases, leaving 22 bases between the germline ends. Germline V gives CDR1 MNHGY, CDR2 SVAAGI. CDR3 size: 17 residues. CDR3 protein: CASSCLTPYGKTYGYTF. The CDR3 DNA follows: TGTGCCAGCAGTTGTCTGACGCCTTACGGAAAGACCTATGGCTACACCTTC.